The rows below give T cell receptor beta chains drawn from one sample of a study of cytomegalovirus exposure and HLA in healthy donors. Measured with immunoSEQ multiplex PCR; TCRdb has only the in-frame clones, and not every one. The sample carries approximately 190,000 clones, 65% to 90% recorded once. Sequenced: PBMCs. The receptor set was obtained from a man aged 35-49 years in good health and CMV-seropositive. CDR3s include the opening cysteine and the closing phenylalanine or tryptophan. D genes are given only for firm matches. Expanded clones get a size class; other rows say once, few or many, or leave the size out.

v_call,d_call,j_call,cdr3_length,clone_size,cdr3_aa,cdr3_nt
TRBV7-9,-,TRBJ1-3,16,once,CASSLGSPGYGNTIYF,TGTGCCAGCAGCTTAGGATCCCCAGGGTATGGAAACACCATATATTTT
TRBV28,-,TRBJ1-4,16,-,CASSLVDGRSRGKLFF,TGTGCCAGCAGTTTAGTAGACGGGAGGTCAAGAGGAAAACTGTTTTTT
TRBV7-9,-,TRBJ1-1,16,-,CASSFLRFGGNTEAFF,TGTGCCAGCAGTTTTTTGAGGTTCGGAGGGAACACTGAAGCTTTCTTT
TRBV5-1,-,TRBJ1-2,16,once,CASSLDGRTASYGYTF,TGCGCCAGCAGCTTAGACGGACGGACAGCCTCCTATGGCTACACCTTC
TRBV7-8,TRBD1,TRBJ2-5,17,-,CASSSGQGQGGGETQYF,TGTGCCAGCAGCTCCGGCCAAGGACAGGGAGGAGGAGAGACCCAGTACTTC
TRBV6-1,TRBD2,TRBJ2-3,17,-,CASSGLKRGESTDTQYF,TGTGCCAGCAGTGGCCTCAAGCGGGGGGAGAGCACAGATACGCAGTATTTT
TRBV13,-,TRBJ2-1,14,-,CASLASSSYNEQFF,TGTGCCAGCCTGGCTAGTAGCTCCTACAATGAGCAGTTCTTC
TRBV19,-,TRBJ2-3,13,-,CASSLGGQDTQYF,TGTGCCAGTAGTCTGGGGGGGCAAGATACGCAGTATTTT
TRBV10-3,TRBD1,TRBJ2-7,15,-,CAISESTGAGYEQYF,TGTGCCATCAGTGAGTCGACAGGGGCAGGCTACGAGCAGTACTTC
TRBV20-1,-,TRBJ1-1,11,-,CSARDAEEAFF,TGCAGTGCTAGAGATGCCGAGGAGGCTTTCTTT
TRBV5-1,TRBD2,TRBJ2-1,16,-,CASSLSGGSSYNEQFF,TGCGCCAGCAGCCTCTCGGGGGGAAGCTCCTACAATGAGCAGTTCTTC
TRBV2,TRBD1,TRBJ2-3,15,once,CASATPTGLYDTQYF,TGTGCCAGCGCAACACCGACAGGGCTTTATGATACGCAGTATTTT
TRBV7-2,-,TRBJ1-6,17,-,CASSYPPGGSYNSPLHF,TGTGCCAGCAGCTACCCTCCGGGGGGCTCCTATAATTCACCCCTCCACTTT
TRBV7-2,TRBD1,TRBJ1-2,14,-,CASSLGSTGYGYTF,TGTGCCAGCAGCTTAGGCTCGACAGGGTATGGCTACACCTTC
TRBV5-1,TRBD2,TRBJ2-3,16,-,CASSQIAGRTPDTQYF,TGCGCCAGCAGCCAGATAGCGGGGCGGACCCCAGATACGCAGTATTTT
TRBV25-1,TRBD1,TRBJ1-2,16,-,CASSAGTGATNYGYTF,TGTGCCAGCAGTGCCGGGACAGGGGCTACTAACTATGGCTACACCTTC
TRBV20-1,-,TRBJ1-2,11,-,CSARADYGYTF,TGCAGTGCTAGAGCAGACTATGGCTACACCTTC
TRBV4-3,TRBD2,TRBJ2-7,14,few,CASSLNSGGLEQYF,TGCGCCAGCAGCCTGAATAGCGGGGGGTTGGAGCAGTACTTC
TRBV6-5,-,TRBJ1-4,14,-,CASRARVRLEKLFF,TGTGCCAGCAGGGCGAGGGTCCGGCTTGAAAAACTGTTTTTT
TRBV27,-,TRBJ1-5,15,-,CASRPGTSSNQPQHF,TGTGCCAGCAGACCCGGGACATCTAGCAATCAGCCCCAGCATTTT
TRBV7-2,TRBD2,TRBJ2-3,16,-,CASSLFLAGGTDTQYF,TGTGCCAGCAGCTTATTTCTAGCGGGGGGCACAGATACGCAGTATTTT
TRBV25-1,TRBD1,TRBJ1-2,14,-,CASSTTGVAYGYTF,TGTGCCAGCAGTACTACAGGGGTCGCTTATGGCTACACCTTC
TRBV5-1,-,TRBJ2-6,14,few,CASRFSSGANVLTF,TGCGCCAGCCGATTCAGCTCTGGGGCCAACGTCCTGACTTTC
TRBV6-1,-,TRBJ2-5,15,-,CASSDQGFRQETQYF,TGTGCCAGCAGTGATCAGGGGTTTCGCCAAGAGACCCAGTACTTC
TRBV27,-,TRBJ2-1,15,-,CASRHGESSYNEQFF,TGTGCCAGCAGGCACGGGGAGAGCTCCTACAATGAGCAGTTCTTC